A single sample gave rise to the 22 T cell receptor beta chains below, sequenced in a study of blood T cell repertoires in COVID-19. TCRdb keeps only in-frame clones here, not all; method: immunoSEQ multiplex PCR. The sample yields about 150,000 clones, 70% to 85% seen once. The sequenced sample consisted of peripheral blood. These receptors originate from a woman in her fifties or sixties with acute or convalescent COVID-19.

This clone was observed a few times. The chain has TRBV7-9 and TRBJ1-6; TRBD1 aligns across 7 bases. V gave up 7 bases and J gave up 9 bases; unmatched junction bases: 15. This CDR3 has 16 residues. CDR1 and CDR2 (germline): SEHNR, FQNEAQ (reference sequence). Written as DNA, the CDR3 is TGTGCCAGCAACCTTCGGACAGGTCTACAATTTTCACCCCTCCACTTT. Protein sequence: CASNLRTGLQFSPLHF.

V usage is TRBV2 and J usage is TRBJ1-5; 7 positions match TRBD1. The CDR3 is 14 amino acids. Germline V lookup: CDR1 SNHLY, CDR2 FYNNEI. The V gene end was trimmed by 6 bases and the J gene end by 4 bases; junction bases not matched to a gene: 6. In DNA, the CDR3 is TGTGCCAGCAGCCGGGACAGCCAGAATCAGCCCCAGCATTTT. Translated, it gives CASSRDSQNQPQHF.

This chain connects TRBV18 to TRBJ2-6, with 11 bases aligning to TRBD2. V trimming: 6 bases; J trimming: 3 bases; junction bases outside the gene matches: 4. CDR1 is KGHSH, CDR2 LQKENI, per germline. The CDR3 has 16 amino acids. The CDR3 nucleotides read TGTGCCAGCTCTTCTAGCGGGGGGCTTGGGGCCAACGTCCTGACTTTC. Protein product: CASSSSGGLGANVLTF.

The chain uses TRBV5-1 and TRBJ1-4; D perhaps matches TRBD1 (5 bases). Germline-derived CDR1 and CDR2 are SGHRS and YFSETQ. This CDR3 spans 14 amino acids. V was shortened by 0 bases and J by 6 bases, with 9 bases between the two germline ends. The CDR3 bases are TGCGCCAGCAGCTTGGAGGCAGGGTATGAAAAACTGTTTTTT. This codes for CASSLEAGYEKLFF.

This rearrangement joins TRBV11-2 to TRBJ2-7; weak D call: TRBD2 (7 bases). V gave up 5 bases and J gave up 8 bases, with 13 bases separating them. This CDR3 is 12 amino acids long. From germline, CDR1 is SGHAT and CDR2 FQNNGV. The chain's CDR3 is CASSPGGPQQYF. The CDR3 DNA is TGTGCCAGCAGCCCCGGGGGGCCCCAGCAGTACTTC.

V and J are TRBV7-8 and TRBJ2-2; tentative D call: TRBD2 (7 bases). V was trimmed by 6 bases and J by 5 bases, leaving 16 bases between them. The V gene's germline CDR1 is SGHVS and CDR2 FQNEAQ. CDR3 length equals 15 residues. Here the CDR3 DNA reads TGTGCCAGCAGTGTACAGGGAGGGGTGACCGGGGAGCTGTTTTTT. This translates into CASSVQGGVTGELFF.

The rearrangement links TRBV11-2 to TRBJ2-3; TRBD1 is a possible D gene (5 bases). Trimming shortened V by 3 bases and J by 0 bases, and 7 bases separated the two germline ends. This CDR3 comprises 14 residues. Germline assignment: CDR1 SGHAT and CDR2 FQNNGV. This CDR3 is CASSFRVSTDTQYF. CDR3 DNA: TGTGCCAGCAGCTTCAGGGTCAGCACAGATACGCAGTATTTT.

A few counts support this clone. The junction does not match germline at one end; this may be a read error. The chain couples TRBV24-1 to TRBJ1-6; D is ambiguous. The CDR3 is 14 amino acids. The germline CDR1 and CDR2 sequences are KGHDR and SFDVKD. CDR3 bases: TGTGCCACCCGTGACCTCGGGAAGAATTCACCCCTCCACTTT. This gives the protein CATRDLGKNSPLHF.

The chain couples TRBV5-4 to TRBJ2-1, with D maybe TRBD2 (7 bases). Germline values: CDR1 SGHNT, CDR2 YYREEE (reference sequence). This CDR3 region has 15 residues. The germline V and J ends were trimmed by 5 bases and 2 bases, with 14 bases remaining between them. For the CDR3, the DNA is TGTGCCAGCAGAAAGGGGGGGGCGACCTACAATGAGCAGTTCTTC. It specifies CASRKGGATYNEQFF.

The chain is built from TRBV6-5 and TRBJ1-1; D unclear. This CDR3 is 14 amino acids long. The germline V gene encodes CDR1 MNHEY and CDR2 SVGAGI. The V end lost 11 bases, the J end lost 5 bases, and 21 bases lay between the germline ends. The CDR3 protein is CASLRVREGTEAFF. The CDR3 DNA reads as TGTGCCTCTCTGCGGGTACGGGAAGGTACTGAAGCTTTCTTT.

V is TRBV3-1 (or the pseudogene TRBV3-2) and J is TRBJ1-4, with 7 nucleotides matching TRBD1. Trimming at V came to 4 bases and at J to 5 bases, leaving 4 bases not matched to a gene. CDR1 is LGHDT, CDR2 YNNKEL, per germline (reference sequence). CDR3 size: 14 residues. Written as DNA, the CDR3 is TGTGCCAGCAGCCGCAGGGGGGCAAATGAAAAACTGTTTTTT. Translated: CASSRRGANEKLFF.

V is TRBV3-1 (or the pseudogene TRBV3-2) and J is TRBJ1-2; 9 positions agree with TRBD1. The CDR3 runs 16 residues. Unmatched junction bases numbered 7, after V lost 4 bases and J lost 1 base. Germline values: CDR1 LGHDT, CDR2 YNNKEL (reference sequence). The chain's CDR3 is CASSPLTGGGNYGYTF. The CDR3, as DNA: TGTGCCAGCAGCCCCCTGACAGGGGGAGGTAACTATGGCTACACCTTC.

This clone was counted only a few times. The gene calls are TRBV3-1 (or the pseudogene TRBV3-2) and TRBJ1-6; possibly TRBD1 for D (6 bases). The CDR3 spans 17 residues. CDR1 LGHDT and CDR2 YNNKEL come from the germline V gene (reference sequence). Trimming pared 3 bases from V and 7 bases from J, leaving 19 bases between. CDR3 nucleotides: TGTGCCAGCAGCCAGGGCAGGGGTAGTCCTCTAAATTCACCCCTCCACTTT. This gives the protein CASSQGRGSPLNSPLHF.

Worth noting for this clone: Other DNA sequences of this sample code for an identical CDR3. CDR3 DNA sequence: TGTGCCAGCAGCAGGACAGGGGGCTCGAACACTGAAGCTTTCTTT. Its protein product is CASSRTGGSNTEAFF. The chain carries TRBV6-5 and TRBJ1-1, with TRBD1 matching 11 bases. There are 15 residues in the CDR3. The germline V gene encodes CDR1 MNHEY and CDR2 SVGAGI. Trimming removed 6 bases from V and 1 base from J; junction bases left unmatched: 4.

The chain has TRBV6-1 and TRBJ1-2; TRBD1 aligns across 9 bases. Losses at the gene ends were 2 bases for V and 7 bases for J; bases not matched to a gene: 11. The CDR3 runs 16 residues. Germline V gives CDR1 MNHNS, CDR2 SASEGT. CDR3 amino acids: CASSEKPGQGRSGYTF. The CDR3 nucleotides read TGTGCCAGCAGTGAAAAACCGGGACAGGGACGATCTGGCTACACCTTC.

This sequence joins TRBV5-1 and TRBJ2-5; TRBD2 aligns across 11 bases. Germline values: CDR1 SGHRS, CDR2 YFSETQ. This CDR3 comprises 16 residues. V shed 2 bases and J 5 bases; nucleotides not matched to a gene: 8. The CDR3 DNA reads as TGCGCCAGCAGCTTTGGTAGCGGGGGGGCCGCGGAGACCCAGTACTTC. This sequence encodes CASSFGSGGAAETQYF.

Here the CDR3 reads CASSPGSGGSYNEQFF. The CDR3 DNA reads as TGTGCCAGCAGCCCGGGGAGCGGGGGCTCCTACAATGAGCAGTTCTTC. V gene TRBV5-4 combines with J gene TRBJ2-1; TRBD2 matches at 8 bases. CDR1 is SGHNT and CDR2 is YYREEE in the germline V gene (reference sequence). Trimming at V came to 4 bases and at J to 0 bases, leaving 6 bases not matched to a gene. There are 16 residues in the CDR3.

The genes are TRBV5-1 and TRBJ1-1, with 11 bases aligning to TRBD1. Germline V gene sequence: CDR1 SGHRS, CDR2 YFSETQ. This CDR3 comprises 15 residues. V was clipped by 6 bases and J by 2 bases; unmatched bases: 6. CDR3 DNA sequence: TGCGCCAGCACACCCGGGACAGGGGGAAACACTGAAGCTTTCTTT. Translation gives CASTPGTGGNTEAFF.

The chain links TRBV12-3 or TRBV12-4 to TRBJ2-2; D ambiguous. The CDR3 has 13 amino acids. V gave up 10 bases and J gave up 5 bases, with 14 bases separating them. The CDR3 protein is CATVRLDTGELFF. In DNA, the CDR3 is TGTGCCACCGTTCGATTAGATACCGGGGAGCTGTTTTTT.

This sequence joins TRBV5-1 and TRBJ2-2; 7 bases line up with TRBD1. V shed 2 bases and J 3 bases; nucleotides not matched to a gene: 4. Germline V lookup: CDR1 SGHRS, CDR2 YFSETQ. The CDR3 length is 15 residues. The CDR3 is CASSFEGADTGELFF. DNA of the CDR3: TGCGCCAGCAGCTTTGAGGGGGCGGACACCGGGGAGCTGTTTTTT.

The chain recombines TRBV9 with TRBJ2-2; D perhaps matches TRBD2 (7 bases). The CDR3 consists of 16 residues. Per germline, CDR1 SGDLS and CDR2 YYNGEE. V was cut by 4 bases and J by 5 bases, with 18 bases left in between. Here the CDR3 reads CASSPRGGGGTGELFF. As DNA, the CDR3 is TGTGCCAGCAGCCCCCGAGGGGGAGGGGGTACCGGGGAGCTGTTTTTT.

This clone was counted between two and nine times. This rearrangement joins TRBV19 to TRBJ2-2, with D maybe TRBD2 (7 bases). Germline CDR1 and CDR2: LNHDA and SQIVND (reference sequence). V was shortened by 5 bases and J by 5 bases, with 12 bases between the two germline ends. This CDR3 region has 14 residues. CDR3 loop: CASSEQGGTGELFF. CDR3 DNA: TGTGCCAGTAGTGAACAGGGAGGGACCGGGGAGCTGTTTTTT.